This entry lists 8 T cell receptor beta chains sequenced from one sample in a study of T cell repertoires in cytomegalovirus infection. TCRdb re-derived calls from the reads in MiXCR, one entry per CDR3 protein. Here the sample spans approximately 130,000 distinct CDR3 sequences, roughly a quarter being singletons. For these TCRs, the target antigens are not known. The source material was PBMCs, sequenced either directly or after in vitro stimulation (not recorded which). These receptors originate from a human donor in good health (CMV status not recorded). Some clones in this sample may be carry-over from other donors' samples.

The sample holds one count of this clonotype. The V gene is TRBV20-1, the J gene TRBJ2-1; 11 bases line up with TRBD2. The CDR3 has 20 amino acids. The V gene's germline CDR1 is DFQATT and CDR2 SNEGSKA (reference sequence). The trim removed 5 bases at V and 0 bases at J, leaving 18 bases unmatched. CDR3 sequence reads: CSASEEPSGTSGRSYNEQFF. The CDR3 nucleotides read TGCAGTGCTTCAGAAGAACCGTCCGGGACTAGCGGTCGCTCCTACAATGAGCAGTTCTTC.

The rearrangement joins TRBV11-3 to TRBJ1-3, with 7 bases matching TRBD1. V lost 5 bases to trimming and J lost 8 bases; unmatched junction nucleotides: 3. Looked up from germline, CDR1 is SGHNT and CDR2 is YENEEA. This CDR3 has 12 residues. CDR3 loop: CASSLQGDTIYF. The DNA for the CDR3 is TGTGCCAGCAGCCTCCAGGGGGACACCATATATTTT.

This clonotype was found a few times. The chain carries TRBV6-2 or TRBV6-3 and TRBJ2-1, with D unresolved. The CDR3 has 14 amino acids. Germline-derived CDR1 and CDR2 are MNHEY and SVGEGT. V was pared by 1 base and J by 5 bases, with 9 bases between. The CDR3 loop reads CASSYFVVHNEQFF. In DNA form, the CDR3 reads TGTGCCAGCAGTTACTTTGTGGTCCACAATGAGCAGTTCTTC.

The V call is TRBV29-1, the J call TRBJ1-5; 7 bases fit TRBD1. J was trimmed by 5 bases and V by 6 bases; bases with no gene match: 7. The CDR3 is made up of 13 amino acids. Germline CDR1 is SQVTM and CDR2 is ANQGSEA. The CDR3: CSVAGTVDQPQHF. The CDR3 DNA reads as TGCAGCGTGGCCGGGACAGTTGATCAGCCCCAGCATTTT.

In this sample, this clonotype turned up many times. This sequence joins TRBV7-8 and TRBJ1-5; 7 bases agree with TRBD1. Trimming removed 5 bases from V and 4 bases from J; junction bases left unmatched: 8. Germline CDR1 and CDR2: SGHVS and FQNEAQ. This CDR3 is built from 15 residues. The CDR3 bases are TGTGCCAGCAGCGCCAGACAGGGAGCAAATCAGCCCCAGCATTTT. Translation gives CASSARQGANQPQHF. Using reference TRBV7-8 and TRBJ1-5 for the parts outside the CDR3, the full variable domain is GAGVSQSPRYKVAKRGQDVALRCDPISGHVSLFWYQQALGQGPEFLTYFQNEAQLDKSGLPSDRFFAERPEGSVSTLKIQRTQQEDSAVYLCASSARQGANQPQHFGDGTRLSIL.

Only a few counts were recorded for this clonotype. The chain couples TRBV6-5 to TRBJ2-7; D call uncertain. The germline CDR1 and CDR2 sequences are MNHEY and SVGAGI. CDR3 length: 13 residues. Trimming took 2 bases from V and 2 from J, leaving 7 bases between them. The CDR3 sequence is CASSYQEPYEQYF. CDR3 DNA sequence: TGTGCCAGCAGTTACCAGGAGCCCTACGAGCAGTACTTC.

This clonotype has a handful of counts. J is TRBJ2-2 and V is TRBV28; 8 bases agree with TRBD1. Germline-derived CDR1 and CDR2 are MDHEN and SYDVKM. The CDR3 sequence is 15 residues long. Unmatched junction bases numbered 9, after V lost 6 bases and J lost 6 bases. The DNA for the CDR3 is TGTGCCAGCAGGCTCGGCAGGGGGCGAGCCGGGGAGCTGTTTTTT. The encoded protein is CASRLGRGRAGELFF.

The J gene is TRBJ2-3, the V gene TRBV6-2 or TRBV6-3; the D gene is possibly TRBD2 (6 bases). This CDR3 comprises 14 residues. V gave up 6 bases and J gave up 8 bases, with 18 bases separating them. Germline V CDR1 and CDR2: MNHEY, SVGEGT. CDR3 DNA: TGTGCCAGCAGGGAGGCCCGGCAGGGAGGTACGCAGTATTTT. It translates to CASREARQGGTQYF.